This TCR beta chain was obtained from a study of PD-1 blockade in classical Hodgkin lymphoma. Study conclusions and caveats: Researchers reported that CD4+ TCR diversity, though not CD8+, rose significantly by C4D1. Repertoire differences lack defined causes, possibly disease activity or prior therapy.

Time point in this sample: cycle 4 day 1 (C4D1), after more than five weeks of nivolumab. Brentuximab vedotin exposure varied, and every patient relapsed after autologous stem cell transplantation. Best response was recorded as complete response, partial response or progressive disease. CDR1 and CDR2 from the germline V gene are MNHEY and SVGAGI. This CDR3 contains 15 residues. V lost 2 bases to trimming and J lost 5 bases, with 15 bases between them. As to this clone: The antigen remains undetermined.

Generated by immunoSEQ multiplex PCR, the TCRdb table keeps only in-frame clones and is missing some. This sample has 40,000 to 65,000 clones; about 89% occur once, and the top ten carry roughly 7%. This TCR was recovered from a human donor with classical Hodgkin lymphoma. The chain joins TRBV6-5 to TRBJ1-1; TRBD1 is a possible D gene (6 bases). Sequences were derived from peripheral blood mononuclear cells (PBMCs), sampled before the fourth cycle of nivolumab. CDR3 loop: CASSYRQAKGTEAFF. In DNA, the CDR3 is TGTGCCAGCAGTTACCGACAGGCCAAGGGGACTGAAGCTTTCTTT.